This TCR beta chain was sequenced in a study of cytomegalovirus exposure and HLA in healthy donors. Germline V lookup: CDR1 MDHEN, CDR2 SYDVKM. The CDR3 length is 15 residues. Trimming shortened V by 5 bases and J by 0 bases, and 13 bases separated the two germline ends. The PCR was carried out with 60 Vbeta primers and 13 Jbeta primers. This table comes from immunoSEQ multiplex PCR, and its TCRdb copy is limited to in-frame clones, with some not included. The data hold around 140,000 clones, with around three quarters observed a single time. The chain uses TRBV28 and TRBJ1-1; tentatively, D is TRBD1 (6 bases). This TCR was recovered from a man aged 40-50 years in good health and CMV-seronegative. The sequencing input was PBMCs. As DNA, the CDR3 is TGTGCCAGCAGTCCCCTGGGGGCAATGAACACTGAAGCTTTCTTT. Amino acid sequence: CASSPLGAMNTEAFF.